Listed below are T cell receptor beta chains from one sample, sequenced in a study of blood T cells in healthy people across ages. TCRdb passed the 5' RACE reads through MiXCR, listing each CDR3 protein once. The sample records roughly 1.9 million distinct CDR3 sequences, 39% being singletons. The sequencing input was blood. The origin of the receptors is a human donor in good health. Each CDR3 is given with its conserved first and last residue. The order of the fields is D gene, V gene, clone size, J gene, CDR3 protein, CDR3 DNA. The D gene is left open where the match is weak. Clone size is shown for a subset of rows, as once, few, many or a class of expanded clone.

d_call: -
v_call: TRBV5-5
clone_size: few
j_call: TRBJ2-7
cdr3_aa: CASSLGQGGGYEQYF
cdr3_nt: TGTGCCAGCAGCTTGGGACAAGGGGGAGGATACGAGCAGTACTTC

d_call: -
v_call: TRBV4-1
clone_size: few
j_call: TRBJ2-7
cdr3_aa: CASSQGQYEQYF
cdr3_nt: TGCGCCAGCAGCCAAGGACAGTACGAGCAGTACTTC

d_call: -
v_call: TRBV7-2
clone_size: -
j_call: TRBJ2-7
cdr3_aa: CASSLIDDPLYEQYF
cdr3_nt: TGTGCCAGCAGCTTAATTGACGACCCCTTGTACGAGCAGTACTTC

d_call: -
v_call: TRBV7-2
clone_size: -
j_call: TRBJ2-1
cdr3_aa: CASSLEQLTYEQFF
cdr3_nt: TGTGCCAGCAGCTTAGAACAGCTGACCTATGAGCAGTTCTTC

d_call: TRBD1
v_call: TRBV27
clone_size: few
j_call: TRBJ2-6
cdr3_aa: CASSLFSQGQGASGANVLTF
cdr3_nt: TGTGCCAGCAGTTTATTTTCCCAAGGACAGGGAGCCTCTGGGGCCAACGTCCTGACTTTC

d_call: TRBD2
v_call: TRBV20-1
clone_size: -
j_call: TRBJ2-5
cdr3_aa: CSARGAGGFTETQYF
cdr3_nt: TGCAGTGCTAGGGGAGCGGGGGGCTTCACAGAGACCCAGTACTTC

d_call: TRBD1
v_call: TRBV20-1
clone_size: many
j_call: TRBJ2-7
cdr3_aa: CSASGTGDRGEQYF
cdr3_nt: TGCAGTGCTAGTGGGACGGGTGACAGGGGCGAGCAGTACTTC

d_call: -
v_call: TRBV6-1
clone_size: few
j_call: TRBJ1-5
cdr3_aa: CASSGRTSNQPQHF
cdr3_nt: TGTGCCAGCAGCGGACGGACTAGCAATCAGCCCCAGCATTTT

d_call: TRBD1
v_call: TRBV5-1
clone_size: -
j_call: TRBJ2-4
cdr3_aa: CASSLGDRVRVNEQYF
cdr3_nt: TGCGCCAGCAGCTTGGGGGACAGGGTTAGGGTCAATGAGCAGTACTTC

d_call: TRBD1
v_call: TRBV6-6
clone_size: few
j_call: TRBJ1-2
cdr3_aa: CASNISPGQPNYGYTF
cdr3_nt: TGTGCCAGCAACATATCTCCGGGACAGCCTAACTATGGCTACACCTTC

d_call: -
v_call: TRBV20-1
clone_size: once
j_call: TRBJ2-1
cdr3_aa: CSARDIRTDYNEQFF
cdr3_nt: TGCAGTGCTAGAGATATTAGGACAGACTACAATGAGCAGTTCTTC

d_call: TRBD2
v_call: TRBV7-9
clone_size: -
j_call: TRBJ2-3
cdr3_aa: CACSFSGASTDTQYF
cdr3_nt: TGTGCCTGCAGCTTTAGCGGGGCAAGCACAGATACGCAGTATTTT

d_call: -
v_call: TRBV5-1
clone_size: few
j_call: TRBJ2-5
cdr3_aa: CASRFQPGVQETQYF
cdr3_nt: TGCGCCAGCAGGTTCCAGCCAGGGGTTCAAGAGACCCAGTACTTC

d_call: -
v_call: TRBV29-1
clone_size: few
j_call: TRBJ1-2
cdr3_aa: CSVGMVGGISINYGYTF
cdr3_nt: TGCAGCGTTGGGATGGTGGGGGGGATTTCAATTAACTATGGCTACACCTTC

d_call: -
v_call: TRBV7-9
clone_size: few
j_call: TRBJ2-1
cdr3_aa: CASSSPGPTNEQFF
cdr3_nt: TGTGCCAGCAGCTCACCGGGACCCACCAATGAGCAGTTCTTC

d_call: -
v_call: TRBV18
clone_size: -
j_call: TRBJ2-3
cdr3_aa: CASSPRSAVWVLSTDTQYF
cdr3_nt: TGTGCCAGCTCACCACGGTCAGCGGTGTGGGTATTGAGCACAGATACGCAGTATTTT

d_call: TRBD2
v_call: TRBV12-3/TRBV12-4
clone_size: few
j_call: TRBJ2-1
cdr3_aa: CASRRGRDHNEQFF
cdr3_nt: TGTGCCAGCAGACGGGGGAGGGACCACAATGAGCAGTTCTTC

d_call: TRBD2
v_call: TRBV20-1
clone_size: -
j_call: TRBJ2-7
cdr3_aa: CSGTGGSGETSYEQYF
cdr3_nt: TGCAGTGGGACGGGGGGTAGCGGGGAAACTTCCTACGAGCAGTACTTC

d_call: -
v_call: TRBV5-6
clone_size: many
j_call: TRBJ1-4
cdr3_aa: CASSSVGGNNEKLFF
cdr3_nt: TGTGCCAGCAGCTCGGTGGGAGGGAATAATGAAAAACTGTTTTTT

d_call: -
v_call: TRBV29-1
clone_size: few
j_call: TRBJ1-2
cdr3_aa: CSVDSPRGGSHGYTF
cdr3_nt: TGCAGCGTTGACAGCCCCCGGGGGGGGAGCCATGGCTACACCTTC

d_call: -
v_call: TRBV20-1
clone_size: -
j_call: TRBJ2-7
cdr3_aa: CSARMGPSSYEQYF
cdr3_nt: TGCAGTGCTAGAATGGGTCCGAGCTCCTACGAGCAGTACTTC

d_call: -
v_call: TRBV10-3
clone_size: -
j_call: TRBJ1-2
cdr3_aa: CAIKQGNGGLGNYGYTF
cdr3_nt: TGTGCCATCAAACAAGGGAATGGAGGCTTGGGCAACTATGGCTACACCTTC

d_call: TRBD1
v_call: TRBV7-2
clone_size: once
j_call: TRBJ2-5
cdr3_aa: CVSSLTGGETQYF
cdr3_nt: TGTGTCAGCAGCTTAACAGGGGGGGAGACCCAGTACTTC

d_call: -
v_call: TRBV4-1
clone_size: -
j_call: TRBJ2-1
cdr3_aa: CASSHDSRGHDEQFF
cdr3_nt: TGCGCCAGCAGCCACGACTCACGTGGGCACGATGAGCAGTTCTTC

d_call: -
v_call: TRBV12-3/TRBV12-4
clone_size: -
j_call: TRBJ2-5
cdr3_aa: CAGSYTLAKKETQYF
cdr3_nt: TGTGCCGGCAGTTATACCCTAGCGAAAAAAGAGACCCAGTACTTC

d_call: TRBD1
v_call: TRBV20-1
clone_size: few
j_call: TRBJ2-5
cdr3_aa: CSANPTGFETQYF
cdr3_nt: TGCAGTGCTAACCCGACAGGGTTTGAGACCCAGTACTTC

d_call: -
v_call: TRBV7-9
clone_size: -
j_call: TRBJ1-1
cdr3_aa: CASSSSPGDEAFF
cdr3_nt: TGTGCCAGCAGCTCCAGTCCGGGGGATGAAGCTTTCTTT